The 2 T cell receptor beta chains presented below share a single source sample, sequenced in a study of T-cell reconstitution after alpha-beta-depleted transplantation in children. Unique molecular identifiers were used in preparing the TCRbeta library. TCRdb recomputed calls from the PCR reads with MiXCR, one row per CDR3 protein. The table has over 90,000 distinct CDR3 sequences, about 7.5% seen once. The sequences come from PBMCs, collected before TCRalphabeta/CD19-depleted stem cell transplant. Receptor source: a boy between 2 and 10 years old with acute lymphoblastic leukemia, due to receive a stem cell transplant.

This clonotype has a count of ten or more. CDR3 sequence (DNA): TGTGCCCGGAGGGGGGACACTGTCTACGAGCAGTACTTC. This gives the protein CARRGDTVYEQYF. The V gene is TRBV21-1, the J gene TRBJ2-7; no check of the table's D call, TRBD1, against the DNA was made. TRBV21-1 is labeled a pseudogene. This CDR3 has 13 amino acids.

This clonotype has ten or more counts. The chain joins TRBV12-3 or TRBV12-4 to TRBJ1-2; 7 bases are shared with TRBD1. The CDR3 length is 14 residues. The V segment lost 2 bases and the J segment 8 bases; nucleotides outside the gene matches: 8. For the CDR3, the DNA is TGTGCCAGCAGTTTAAAGACAGGGTGGGACGGCTACACCTTC. It yields the protein CASSLKTGWDGYTF.